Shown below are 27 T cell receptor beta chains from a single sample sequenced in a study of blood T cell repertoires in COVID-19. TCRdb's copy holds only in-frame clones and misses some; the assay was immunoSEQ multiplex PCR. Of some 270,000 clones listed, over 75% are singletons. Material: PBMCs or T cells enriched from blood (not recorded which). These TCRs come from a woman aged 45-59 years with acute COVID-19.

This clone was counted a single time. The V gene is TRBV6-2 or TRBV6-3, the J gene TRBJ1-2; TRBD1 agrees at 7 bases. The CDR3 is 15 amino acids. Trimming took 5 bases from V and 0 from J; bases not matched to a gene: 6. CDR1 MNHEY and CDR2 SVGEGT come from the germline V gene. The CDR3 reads CASSPGTAPNYGYTF. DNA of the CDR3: TGTGCCAGCAGTCCCGGGACAGCTCCTAACTATGGCTACACCTTC.

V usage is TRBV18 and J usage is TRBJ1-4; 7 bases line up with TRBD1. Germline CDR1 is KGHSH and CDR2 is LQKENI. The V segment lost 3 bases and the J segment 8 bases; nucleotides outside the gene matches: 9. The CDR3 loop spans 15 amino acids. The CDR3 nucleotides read TGTGCCAGCTCACCTTTGACAGGGTCCGGGGAAAAACTGTTTTTT. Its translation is CASSPLTGSGEKLFF.

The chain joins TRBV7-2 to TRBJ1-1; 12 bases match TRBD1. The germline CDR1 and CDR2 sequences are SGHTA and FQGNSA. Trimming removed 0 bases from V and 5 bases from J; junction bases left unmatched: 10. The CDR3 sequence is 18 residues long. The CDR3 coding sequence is TGTGCCAGCAGCTTAGCCCTTCGGGACAGGGGGCTGAGGACTGAAGCTTTCTTT. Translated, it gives CASSLALRDRGLRTEAFF.

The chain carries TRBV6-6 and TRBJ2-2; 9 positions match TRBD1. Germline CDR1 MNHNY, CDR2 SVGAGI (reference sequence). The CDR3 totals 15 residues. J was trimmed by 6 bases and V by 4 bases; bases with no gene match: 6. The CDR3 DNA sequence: TGTGCCAGCAGTTTCCCGGGACAGGGCGCCGGGGAGCTGTTTTTT. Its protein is CASSFPGQGAGELFF.

CDR3 DNA: TGCGCCAGCAGCCAAGCGGGACAGGGGGCCGACGAGCAGTACTTC. Protein: CASSQAGQGADEQYF. The chain recombines TRBV4-1 with TRBJ2-7; 12 bases agree with TRBD1. The ends lost 1 base at V and 5 bases at J; junction bases unmatched: 3. This CDR3 is built from 15 residues. Per the germline V gene, CDR1 is MGHRA and CDR2 is YSYEKL.

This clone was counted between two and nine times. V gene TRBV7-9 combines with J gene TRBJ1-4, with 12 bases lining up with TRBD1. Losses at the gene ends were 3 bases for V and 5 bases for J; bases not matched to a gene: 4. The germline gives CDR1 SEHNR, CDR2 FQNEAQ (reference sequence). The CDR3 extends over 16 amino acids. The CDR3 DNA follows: TGTGCCAGCAGCTTGGGACAGGGGGCCCAAAATGAAAAACTGTTTTTT. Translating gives CASSLGQGAQNEKLFF.

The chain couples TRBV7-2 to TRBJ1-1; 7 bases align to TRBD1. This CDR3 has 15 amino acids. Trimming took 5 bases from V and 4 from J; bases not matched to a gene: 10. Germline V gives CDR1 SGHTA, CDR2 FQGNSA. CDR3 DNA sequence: TGTGCCAGCAGCACTCAACAGGGGAGGCTCACTGAAGCTTTCTTT. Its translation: CASSTQQGRLTEAFF.

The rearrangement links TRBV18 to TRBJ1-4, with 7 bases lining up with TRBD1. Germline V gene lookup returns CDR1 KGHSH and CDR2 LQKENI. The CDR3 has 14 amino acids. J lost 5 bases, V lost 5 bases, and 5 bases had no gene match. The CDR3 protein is CASSSPDRNEKLFF. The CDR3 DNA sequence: TGTGCCAGCTCATCTCCGGACAGGAATGAAAAACTGTTTTTT.

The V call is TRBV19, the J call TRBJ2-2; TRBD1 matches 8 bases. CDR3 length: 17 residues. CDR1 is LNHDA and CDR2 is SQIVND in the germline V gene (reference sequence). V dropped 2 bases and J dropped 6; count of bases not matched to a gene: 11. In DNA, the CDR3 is TGTGCCAGTAGTATAACACCGGGACAGGCGCGTTCCGGGGAGCTGTTTTTT. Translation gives CASSITPGQARSGELFF.

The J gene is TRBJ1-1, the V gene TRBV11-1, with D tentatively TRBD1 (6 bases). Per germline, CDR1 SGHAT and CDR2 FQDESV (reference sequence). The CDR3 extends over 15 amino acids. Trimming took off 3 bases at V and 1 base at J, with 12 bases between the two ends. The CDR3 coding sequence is TGTGCCAGCAGCTTTTGGGACATTGAGAACACTGAAGCTTTCTTT. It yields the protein CASSFWDIENTEAFF.

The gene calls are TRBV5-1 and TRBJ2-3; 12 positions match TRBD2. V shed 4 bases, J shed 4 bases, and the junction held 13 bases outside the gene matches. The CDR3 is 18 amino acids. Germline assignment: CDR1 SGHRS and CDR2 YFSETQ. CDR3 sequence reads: CASSPTPPSGGAADTQYF. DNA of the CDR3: TGCGCCAGCAGCCCCACTCCCCCTAGCGGGGGGGCCGCAGATACGCAGTATTTT.

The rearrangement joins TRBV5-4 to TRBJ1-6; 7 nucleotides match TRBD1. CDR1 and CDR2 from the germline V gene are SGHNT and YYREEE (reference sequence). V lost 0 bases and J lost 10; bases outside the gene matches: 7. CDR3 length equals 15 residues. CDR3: CASSLEPQGESPLHF. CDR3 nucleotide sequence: TGTGCCAGCAGCTTGGAGCCCCAGGGGGAATCACCCCTCCACTTT.

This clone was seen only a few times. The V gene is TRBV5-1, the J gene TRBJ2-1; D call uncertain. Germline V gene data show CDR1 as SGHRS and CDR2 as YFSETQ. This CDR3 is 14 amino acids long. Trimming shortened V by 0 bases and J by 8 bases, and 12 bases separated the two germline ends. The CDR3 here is CASSLGASRYEQFF. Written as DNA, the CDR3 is TGCGCCAGCAGCTTGGGGGCGAGTAGGTATGAGCAGTTCTTC.

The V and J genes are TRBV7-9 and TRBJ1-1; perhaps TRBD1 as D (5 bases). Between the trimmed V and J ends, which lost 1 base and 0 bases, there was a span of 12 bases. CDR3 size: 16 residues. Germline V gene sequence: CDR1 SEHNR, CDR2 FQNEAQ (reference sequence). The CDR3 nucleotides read TGTGCCAGCAGCTTAGGAAGGGGCCCAATGAACACTGAAGCTTTCTTT. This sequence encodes CASSLGRGPMNTEAFF.

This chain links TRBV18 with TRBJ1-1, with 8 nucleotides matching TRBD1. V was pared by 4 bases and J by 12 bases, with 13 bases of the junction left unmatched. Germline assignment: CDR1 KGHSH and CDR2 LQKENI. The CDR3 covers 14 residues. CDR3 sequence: CASSHSEDRGATFF. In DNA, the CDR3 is TGTGCCAGCTCACACTCCGAAGACAGGGGTGCCACTTTCTTT.

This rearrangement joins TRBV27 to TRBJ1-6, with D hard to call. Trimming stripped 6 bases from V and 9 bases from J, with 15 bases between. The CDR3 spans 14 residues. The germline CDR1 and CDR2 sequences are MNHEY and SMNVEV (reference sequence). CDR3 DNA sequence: TGTGCCAGCAGAACAACAGTCTCCCGTTCACCCCTCCACTTT. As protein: CASRTTVSRSPLHF.

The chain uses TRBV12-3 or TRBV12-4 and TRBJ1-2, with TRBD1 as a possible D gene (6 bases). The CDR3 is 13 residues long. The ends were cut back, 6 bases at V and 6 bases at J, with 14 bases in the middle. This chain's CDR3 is CASSLGQGDGYTF. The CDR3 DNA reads TGTGCCAGCAGCCTGGGACAAGGGGATGGCTACACCTTC.

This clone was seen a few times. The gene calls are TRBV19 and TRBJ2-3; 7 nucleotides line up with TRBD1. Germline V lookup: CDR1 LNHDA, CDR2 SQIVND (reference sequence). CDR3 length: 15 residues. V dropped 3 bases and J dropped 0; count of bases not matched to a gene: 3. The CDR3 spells CASSINRGSTDTQYF. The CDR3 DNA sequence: TGTGCCAGTAGTATCAACAGGGGCAGCACAGATACGCAGTATTTT.

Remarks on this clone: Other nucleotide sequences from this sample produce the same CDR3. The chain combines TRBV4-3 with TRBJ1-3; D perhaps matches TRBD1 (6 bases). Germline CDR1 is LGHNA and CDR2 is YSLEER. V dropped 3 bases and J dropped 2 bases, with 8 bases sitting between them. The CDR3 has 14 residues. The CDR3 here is CASSQGQTGNTIYF. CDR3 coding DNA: TGCGCCAGCAGCCAGGGACAAACTGGAAACACCATATATTTT.

This CDR3 reads CASSLGTGAYEQYF. The CDR3 region has the DNA TGCGCCAGCAGCTTGGGGACAGGGGCCTACGAGCAGTACTTC. The chain carries TRBV5-1 and TRBJ2-7; 9 bases fit TRBD1. Germline CDR1 is SGHRS and CDR2 is YFSETQ. After removal of 0 bases from V and 2 bases from J, the junction contained 0 bases not matched to a gene. The CDR3 has 14 amino acids.

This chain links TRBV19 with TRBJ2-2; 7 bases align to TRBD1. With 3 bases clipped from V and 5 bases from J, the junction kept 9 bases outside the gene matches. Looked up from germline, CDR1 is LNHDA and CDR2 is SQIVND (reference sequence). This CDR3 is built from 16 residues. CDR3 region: CASSIMGDRGTGELFF. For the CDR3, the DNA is TGTGCCAGTAGTATCATGGGGGACAGAGGAACCGGGGAGCTGTTTTTT.

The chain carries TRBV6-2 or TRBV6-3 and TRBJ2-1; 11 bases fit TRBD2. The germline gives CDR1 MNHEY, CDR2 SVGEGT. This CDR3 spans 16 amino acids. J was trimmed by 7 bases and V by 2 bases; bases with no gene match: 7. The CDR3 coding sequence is TGTGCCAGCAGTTACCCCGGGACTAGCGGACCAAATGAGCAGTTCTTC. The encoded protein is CASSYPGTSGPNEQFF.

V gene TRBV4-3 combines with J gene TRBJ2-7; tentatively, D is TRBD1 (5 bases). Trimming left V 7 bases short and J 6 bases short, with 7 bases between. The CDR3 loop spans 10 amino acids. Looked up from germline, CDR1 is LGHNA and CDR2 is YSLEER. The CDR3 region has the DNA TGCGCCAGCACAGGGCTCGAGCAGTACTTC. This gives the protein CASTGLEQYF.

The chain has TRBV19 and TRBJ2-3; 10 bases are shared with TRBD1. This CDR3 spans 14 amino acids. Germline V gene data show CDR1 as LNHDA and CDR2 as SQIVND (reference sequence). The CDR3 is CGSRGQGILDTQYF. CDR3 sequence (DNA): TGTGGATCTCGGGGACAGGGGATTCTAGATACGCAGTATTTT.

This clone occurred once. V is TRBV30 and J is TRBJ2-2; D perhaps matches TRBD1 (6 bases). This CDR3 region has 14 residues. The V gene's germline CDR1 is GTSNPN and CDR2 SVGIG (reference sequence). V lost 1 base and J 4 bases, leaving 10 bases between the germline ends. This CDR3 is CAWSEGVRTGELFF. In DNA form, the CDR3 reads TGTGCCTGGAGTGAGGGGGTACGCACCGGGGAGCTGTTTTTT. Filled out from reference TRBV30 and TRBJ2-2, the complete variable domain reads SQTIHQWPATLVQPVGSPLSLECTVEGTSNPNLYWYRQAAGRGLQLLFYSVGIGQISSEVPQNLSASRPQDRQFILSSKKLLLSDSGFYLCAWSEGVRTGELFFGEGSRLTVL.

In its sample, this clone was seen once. CDR3 DNA: TGTGCCAGCAGTTACTCACAGGGAGACACTGAAGCTTTCTTT. This gives the protein CASSYSQGDTEAFF. This rearrangement joins TRBV6-2 or TRBV6-3 to TRBJ1-1; possible D gene TRBD1, 6 bases. V gave up 0 bases and J gave up 3 bases, with 8 bases separating them. The CDR3 has 14 amino acids. Germline values: CDR1 MNHEY, CDR2 SVGEGT.

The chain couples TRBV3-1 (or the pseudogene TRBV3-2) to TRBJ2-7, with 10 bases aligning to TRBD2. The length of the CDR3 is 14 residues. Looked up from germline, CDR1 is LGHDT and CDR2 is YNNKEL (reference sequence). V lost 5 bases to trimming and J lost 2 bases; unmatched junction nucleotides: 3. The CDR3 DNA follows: TGTGCCAGCAGCGCTAGCGGGGGAGCCTACGAGCAGTACTTC. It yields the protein CASSASGGAYEQYF.